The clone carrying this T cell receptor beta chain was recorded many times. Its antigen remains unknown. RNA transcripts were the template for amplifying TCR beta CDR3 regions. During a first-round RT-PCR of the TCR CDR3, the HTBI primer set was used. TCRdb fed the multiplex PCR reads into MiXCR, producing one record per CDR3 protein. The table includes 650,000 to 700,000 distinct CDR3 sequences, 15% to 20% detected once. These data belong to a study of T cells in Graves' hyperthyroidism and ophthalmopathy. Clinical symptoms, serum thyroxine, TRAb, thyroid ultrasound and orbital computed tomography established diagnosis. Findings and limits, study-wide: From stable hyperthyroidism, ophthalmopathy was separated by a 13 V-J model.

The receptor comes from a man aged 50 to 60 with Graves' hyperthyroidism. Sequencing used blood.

This chain's CDR3 is CASMSRQGNSPLHF. The CDR3, as DNA: TGTGCCAGCATGTCTCGACAGGGGAATTCACCCCTCCACTTT. The V and J genes are TRBV11-2 and TRBJ1-6; 8 bases match TRBD1. The CDR3 contains 14 residues. In germline, CDR1 is SGHAT, CDR2 FQNNGV. The junction had 6 bases not matched to a gene; V was cut back by 7 bases and J by 7 bases.